Listed here are 5 T cell receptor beta chains from one sample, sequenced in a study of shared clonotypes between healthy human individuals. TCRdb's table, derived via immunoSEQ multiplex PCR, lists solely in-frame clones and lacks some. This sample carries approximately 620,000 clones, around 97% of them seen once, and the ten largest clones take 0.057%. Sequencing input: naive CD4+ T cells sorted from blood. Sample subset: CD45RA+ positively selected. The receptors derive from a woman aged 30 to 39 in good health.

This chain links TRBV7-2 with TRBJ2-7, with D maybe TRBD2 (5 bases). Germline CDR1 and CDR2: SGHTA and FQGNSA. The CDR3 covers 14 residues. V lost 3 bases and J 0 bases, leaving 9 bases between the germline ends. The CDR3: CASSFRTVSYEQYF. In nucleotides, the CDR3 is TGTGCCAGCAGCTTCCGGACTGTCTCCTACGAGCAGTACTTC.

This chain links TRBV29-1 with TRBJ2-5, with 11 bases fitting TRBD2. The end of the DNA is better explained by TRBJ2-7, so the J call may be wrong. The CDR3 is 14 residues long. Germline V gene sequence: CDR1 SQVTM, CDR2 ANQGSEA. The CDR3 DNA reads as TGCAGCGCGCTACATACTAGCGGGAGTTACGAGCAGTACTTC. Protein: CSALHTSGSYEQYF.

A word on this clone: A read error may account for a junction end that differs from germline. The CDR3 DNA reads TGTGCCAGCAATGAAAAGGATTGGCACACTGAAGCTTTCTTT. Translated, it gives CASNEKDWHTEAFF. The chain joins TRBV6-1 to TRBJ1-1; the D is unclear. Germline CDR1 reads MNHNS; CDR2 reads SASEGT. CDR3 size: 14 residues.

The rearrangement uses TRBV2 and TRBJ2-7; 12 bases fit TRBD2. The germline CDR1 and CDR2 sequences are SNHLY and FYNNEI. Losses at the gene ends were 8 bases for V and 2 bases for J; bases not matched to a gene: 13. This CDR3 comprises 17 residues. The CDR3: CASSATSGSLLTYEQYF. The CDR3 DNA follows: TGTGCCAGCTCGGCGACTAGCGGGAGTCTGCTCACCTACGAGCAGTACTTC.

The genes are TRBV6-5 and TRBJ2-5, with 11 nucleotides matching TRBD2. This CDR3 is built from 15 residues. V lost 5 bases and J lost 9; bases outside the gene matches: 11. The germline CDR1 and CDR2 sequences are MNHEY and SVGAGI. The CDR3 DNA follows: TGTGCCAGCAGTCGAGGGACTAGCGGACTGGGCGCCCAGTACTTC. Translation: CASSRGTSGLGAQYF.